The 18 T cell receptor beta chains presented below share a single source sample, sequenced in a study of Ad26.COV2.S vaccination and SARS-CoV-2 variants (TCRdb year 2021). The library was built by means of the immunoSEQ multiplex PCR assay. TCRdb took over this immuneACCESS table, retaining in-frame rearrangements with V and J assigned. Such tables are incomplete; in checked studies, under half of the missing clones stem from an unresolved V gene, and the remainder is unexplained. Within this sample are 510,000 or so clones, with roughly 89% of them counted one time only. Around 13% of the sample is in the top ten clones. The sample's treatment or condition, from its label and the paper: about 20 received Ad26.COV2.S at low or high dose, single or two shots; about 5 received placebo; per-sample allocation not given. Repertoires of vaccine and placebo recipients were sequenced from samples taken on day 63 after the first injection.

This sample comprised peripheral blood, obtained in a trial of Ad26.COV2.S vaccine versus placebo. These receptors originate from a person aged 18-65 years who received the Ad26.COV2.S COVID-19 vaccine or a placebo.

This rearrangement joins TRBV5-1 to TRBJ2-1, with D possibly being TRBD1 (6 bases). Deletions cut 2 bases from V and 6 bases from J, with 12 bases between. The germline gives CDR1 SGHRS, CDR2 YFSETQ. The CDR3 length is 14 residues. In nucleotides, the CDR3 is TGCGCCAGCAGCTTCGACAGGCTCCCCAATGAGCAGTTCTTC. Amino acids: CASSFDRLPNEQFF.

DNA for the CDR3: TGTGCCAGCAGCTTAGGTAGCGGGAGGGTGGGTGAGCAGTTCTTC. Its protein is CASSLGSGRVGEQFF. The chain joins TRBV7-7 to TRBJ2-1, with TRBD2 matching over 11 bases. Unmatched junction bases numbered 5, after V lost 1 base and J lost 9 bases. Germline values: CDR1 SSHAT, CDR2 FNYEAQ (reference sequence). The CDR3 totals 15 residues.

The chain combines TRBV28 with TRBJ2-1; D may be TRBD2 (6 bases). CDR1 and CDR2 from the germline V gene are MDHEN and SYDVKM. The CDR3 covers 16 residues. The V end lost 5 bases, the J end lost 7 bases, and 21 bases lay between the germline ends. The CDR3 region is CASSMPQRVAGNEQFF. CDR3 in DNA: TGTGCCAGCAGTATGCCGCAGCGGGTTGCTGGAAATGAGCAGTTCTTC.

This chain joins TRBV15 and TRBJ2-5, with D unclear. The germline V gene has CDR1 LNHNV and CDR2 YYDKDF (reference sequence). The V end lost 0 bases, the J end lost 2 bases, and 10 bases lay between the germline ends. This CDR3 has 15 residues. The CDR3 loop reads CATSREGRVQETQYF. CDR3 nucleotides: TGTGCCACCAGCAGAGAGGGCAGAGTTCAAGAGACCCAGTACTTC.

V usage is TRBV28 and J usage is TRBJ2-1, with 8 bases fitting TRBD2. CDR3 length: 15 amino acids. J was trimmed by 3 bases and V by 8 bases; bases with no gene match: 9. Germline V CDR1 and CDR2: MDHEN, SYDVKM. Written as DNA, the CDR3 is TGTGCCAGCTGTCTCGGGACTAGTGGCTACAATGAGCAGTTCTTC. Translated: CASCLGTSGYNEQFF.

This clone was seen a handful of times. The chain carries TRBV2 and TRBJ1-3; D is unclear. Germline values: CDR1 SNHLY, CDR2 FYNNEI. The CDR3 contains 14 residues. The ends were cut back, 4 bases at V and 0 bases at J, with 7 bases in the middle. The CDR3 DNA reads as TGTGCCAGCAGTGTTGGCAGCTCTGGAAACACCATATATTTT. Protein sequence: CASSVGSSGNTIYF.

This clone was seen once. V gene TRBV11-3 combines with J gene TRBJ1-1; TRBD1 aligns across 8 bases. Per germline, CDR1 SGHNT and CDR2 YENEEA. CDR3 length: 13 amino acids. Trimming cost V 5 bases and J 4 bases; bases outside gene matches: 3. The CDR3 is CASSQTGGTEAFF. DNA for the CDR3: TGTGCCAGCAGCCAAACAGGGGGCACTGAAGCTTTCTTT.

The rearrangement joins TRBV6-5 to TRBJ2-7; D may be TRBD2 (5 bases). The CDR3 is 14 amino acids. V was trimmed by 6 bases and J by 5 bases, leaving 17 bases between them. Germline values: CDR1 MNHEY, CDR2 SVGAGI. The CDR3 region has the DNA TGTGCCAGCAGGACGAGCGGAGATGATAACGAGCAGTACTTC. Protein product: CASRTSGDDNEQYF.

V and J are TRBV7-3 and TRBJ2-1; 7 bases map to TRBD1. V was pared by 2 bases and J by 2 bases, with 3 bases of the junction left unmatched. There are 15 residues in the CDR3. Per germline, CDR1 SGHTA and CDR2 FQGTGA. The CDR3: CASSLPGQTYNEQFF. The CDR3 nucleotides read TGTGCCAGCAGCTTACCGGGACAGACCTACAATGAGCAGTTCTTC.

The chain carries TRBV5-1 and TRBJ2-7; 11 nucleotides match TRBD2. The CDR3 is 14 amino acids. Germline V gene data show CDR1 as SGHRS and CDR2 as YFSETQ. Trimming took 3 bases from V and 5 from J; bases not matched to a gene: 4. The CDR3 loop reads CASSSLAGGDEQYF. The CDR3 DNA is TGCGCCAGCAGCTCTCTAGCGGGAGGCGACGAGCAGTACTTC.

This rearrangement joins TRBV4-2 to TRBJ2-6, with TRBD2 as a possible D gene (6 bases). The CDR3 runs to 17 residues. Germline CDR1 and CDR2: LGHNA and YNFKEQ. V lost 2 bases to trimming and J lost 0 bases, with 11 bases between them. Here the CDR3 DNA reads TGTGCCAGCAGCCAAATCTGGGACTTCTCTGGGGCCAACGTCCTGACTTTC. This codes for CASSQIWDFSGANVLTF.

This clone was seen only a few times. The chain links TRBV7-2 to TRBJ2-7; 10 bases are shared with TRBD1. CDR3 length: 15 residues. Trimming cost V 5 bases and J 1 base; bases outside gene matches: 5. The germline gives CDR1 SGHTA, CDR2 FQGNSA. The CDR3 loop reads CASSGGQGSSYEQYF. The CDR3 DNA follows: TGTGCCAGCAGCGGGGGACAGGGGTCATCCTACGAGCAGTACTTC.

The chain combines TRBV7-3 with TRBJ1-1, with TRBD1 matching over 7 bases. The CDR3 is 13 residues long. The trim removed 5 bases at V and 5 bases at J, leaving 5 bases unmatched. CDR1 is SGHTA, CDR2 FQGTGA, per germline. CDR3: CASSRTGTTEAFF. The CDR3 DNA follows: TGTGCCAGCAGCCGGACAGGAACTACTGAAGCTTTCTTT.

The chain recombines TRBV25-1 with TRBJ1-3; D may be TRBD1 (6 bases). V gave up 5 bases and J gave up 4 bases, with 9 bases separating them. The CDR3 has 13 residues. Germline assignment: CDR1 MGHDK and CDR2 SYGVNS. The CDR3 reads CASSSGTGNTIYF. DNA for the CDR3: TGTGCCAGCAGTTCAGGGACAGGAAACACCATATATTTT.

The rearrangement joins TRBV29-1 to TRBJ2-7; D is possibly TRBD1 (7 bases). V gave up 5 bases and J gave up 3 bases, with 11 bases separating them. Germline loops: CDR1 SQVTM, CDR2 ANQGSEA. CDR3 size: 12 residues. The CDR3 here is CSVFQGGYEQYF. DNA for the CDR3: TGCAGCGTTTTTCAGGGGGGCTACGAGCAGTACTTC.

The sample holds a few counts of this clone. The V call is TRBV28, the J call TRBJ1-5, with 10 bases matching TRBD1. J gave up 4 bases and V 1 base, and 4 bases lay outside the gene matches. The CDR3 sequence is 16 residues long. The germline V gene has CDR1 MDHEN and CDR2 SYDVKM. For the CDR3, the DNA is TGTGCCAGCAGTTTATTCAGGGACAGGGGTAATCAGCCCCAGCATTTT. It specifies CASSLFRDRGNQPQHF.

CDR3 nucleotide sequence: TGTGCCAGCAGCTTTACTAGCGGATTTAATGAGCAGTTCTTC. Its protein product is CASSFTSGFNEQFF. This chain links TRBV7-3 with TRBJ2-1; the match to TRBD2 covers 8 bases. Germline V gene lookup returns CDR1 SGHTA and CDR2 FQGTGA. The CDR3 has 14 residues. Trimming took 3 bases from V and 7 from J; bases not matched to a gene: 5.

The gene calls are TRBV30 and TRBJ1-6; perhaps TRBD1 as D (5 bases). This CDR3 comprises 14 residues. V was cut by 3 bases and J by 6 bases, with 12 bases left in between. The V gene's germline CDR1 is GTSNPN and CDR2 SVGIG (reference sequence). The CDR3: CAWSGGTRNSPLHF. The CDR3 nucleotides are TGTGCCTGGAGCGGGGGGACGCGTAATTCACCCCTCCACTTT. Full variable domain (rest looked up from reference TRBV30 and TRBJ1-6): SQTIHQWPATLVQPVGSPLSLECTVEGTSNPNLYWYRQAAGRGLQLLFYSVGIGQISSEVPQNLSASRPQDRQFILSSKKLLLSDSGFYLCAWSGGTRNSPLHFGNGTRLTVT.